The present TCR beta chain was sequenced within a study of T cells in Graves' hyperthyroidism and ophthalmopathy. The investigators amplified TCR beta CDR3 regions from RNA transcripts. Initially, a first-round RT-PCR of the TCR CDR3 employed the HTBI primer set. TCRdb re-analysed the multiplex PCR reads in MiXCR, keeping a single row per CDR3 protein. This table holds under 350,000 distinct CDR3 sequences, roughly a fifth found once. This clonotype was recorded many times. Its target is not known. The CDR3 totals 15 residues. The germline V gene has CDR1 ENHRY and CDR2 SYGVKD. V gave up 1 base and J gave up 5 bases; unmatched junction bases: 4. The study, taken as a whole, reports: Median prediction lead before ophthalmopathy onset was around 7 months with the model. Most expanded thyroid clonotypes above 0.001 recurred in blood.

Isolation of PBMCs was performed on about 10 ml fresh peripheral blood. The chain has TRBV10-3 and TRBJ2-1, with 8 nucleotides matching TRBD2. The sequence was obtained from a woman in her forties or fifties with Graves' hyperthyroidism. Sequencing used blood. The CDR3 sequence is CAISEFSGGDNEQFF. In DNA form, the CDR3 reads TGTGCCATCAGTGAGTTTTCGGGGGGGGACAATGAGCAGTTCTTC.